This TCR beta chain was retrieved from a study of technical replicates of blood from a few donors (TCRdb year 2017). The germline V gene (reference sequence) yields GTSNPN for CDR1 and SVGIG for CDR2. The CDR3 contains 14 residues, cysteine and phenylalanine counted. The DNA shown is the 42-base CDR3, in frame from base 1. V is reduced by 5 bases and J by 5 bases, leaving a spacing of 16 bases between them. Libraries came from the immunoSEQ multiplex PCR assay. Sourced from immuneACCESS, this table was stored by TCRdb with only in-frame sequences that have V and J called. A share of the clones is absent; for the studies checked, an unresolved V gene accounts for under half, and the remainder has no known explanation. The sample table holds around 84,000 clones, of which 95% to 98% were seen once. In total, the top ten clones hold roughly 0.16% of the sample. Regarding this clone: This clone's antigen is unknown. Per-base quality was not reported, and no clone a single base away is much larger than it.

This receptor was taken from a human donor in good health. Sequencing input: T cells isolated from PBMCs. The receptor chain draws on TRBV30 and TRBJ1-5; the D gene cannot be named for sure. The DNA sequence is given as TGTGCCTGGTCCCAGGTAACGAACGATCAGCCCCAGCATTTT. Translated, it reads CAWSQVTNDQPQHF.